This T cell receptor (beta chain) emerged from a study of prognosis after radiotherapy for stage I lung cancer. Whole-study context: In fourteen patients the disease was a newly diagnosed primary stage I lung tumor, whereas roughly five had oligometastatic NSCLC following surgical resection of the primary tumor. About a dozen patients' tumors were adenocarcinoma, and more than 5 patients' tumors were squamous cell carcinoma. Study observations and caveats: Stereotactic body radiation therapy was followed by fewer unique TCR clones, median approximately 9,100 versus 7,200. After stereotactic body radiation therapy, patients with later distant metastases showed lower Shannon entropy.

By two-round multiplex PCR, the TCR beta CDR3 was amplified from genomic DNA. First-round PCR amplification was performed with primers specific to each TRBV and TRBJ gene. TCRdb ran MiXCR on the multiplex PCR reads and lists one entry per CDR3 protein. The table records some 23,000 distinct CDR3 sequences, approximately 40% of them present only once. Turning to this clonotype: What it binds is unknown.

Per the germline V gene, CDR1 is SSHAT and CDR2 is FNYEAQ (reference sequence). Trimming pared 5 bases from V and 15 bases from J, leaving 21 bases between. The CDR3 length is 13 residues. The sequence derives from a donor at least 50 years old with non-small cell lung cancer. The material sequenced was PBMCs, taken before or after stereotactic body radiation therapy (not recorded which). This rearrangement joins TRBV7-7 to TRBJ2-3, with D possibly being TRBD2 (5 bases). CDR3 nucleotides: TGTGCCAGCAGCCTCAGCGGCACAGATACGTATTATTTT. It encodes CASSLSGTDTYYF.